This T cell receptor (beta chain) was identified in a study of shared clonotypes between healthy human individuals. In germline, CDR1 is SGHDN, CDR2 FVKESK. The CDR3 is made up of 13 amino acids. V was pared by 8 bases and J by 6 bases, with 14 bases between. Assay used: immunoSEQ multiplex PCR; TCRdb lists only in-frame clones, some missing. This table holds about 2.3 million clones, approximately 90% found once. This TCR derives from a man aged 18 to 29 in good health. Some clones in this sample may be carry-over from other donors' samples. The rearrangement links TRBV14 to TRBJ1-5; D call uncertain. The sequencing sample was made of naive CD4+ T cells from PBMCs. The subset is: CD45RA+ positively selected. CDR3 residues: CASCLEGSQPQHF. As DNA, the CDR3 is TGTGCCAGCTGTCTAGAGGGTAGTCAGCCCCAGCATTTT.